A single sample is the source of the 20 T cell receptor beta chains below, sequenced in a study of T cell responses to AZD1222 COVID-19 vaccine. Clones were sequenced by immunoSEQ multiplex PCR, and TCRdb holds only the in-frame ones, with some missing. Counted here are under 150,000 clones, approximately 92% occurring once; the ten biggest clones make up roughly 3.6%. This specimen was peripheral blood, taken 28 days after the second AZD1222 dose. The origin of the receptors is an adult who received the AZD1222 COVID-19 vaccine.

This chain joins TRBV5-4 and TRBJ2-1; 8 bases match TRBD2. The V segment lost 0 bases and the J segment 6 bases; nucleotides outside the gene matches: 8. Per the germline V gene, CDR1 is SGHNT and CDR2 is YYREEE (reference sequence). The CDR3 covers 16 residues. The CDR3 DNA sequence: TGTGCCAGCAGCTTGGCCAGGAGCGGGGGTTTCAATGAGCAGTTCTTC. Its translation is CASSLARSGGFNEQFF.

J is TRBJ2-2 and V is TRBV12-5, with 10 bases aligning to TRBD1. The J segment lost 5 bases and the V segment lost 4 bases, leaving 7 bases of the junction unmatched. In germline, CDR1 is LGHNT, CDR2 FRNRAP. CDR3 length: 16 amino acids. CDR3 residues: CASGSPTGGQTGELFF. For the CDR3, the DNA is TGTGCTAGTGGTTCCCCGACAGGGGGCCAGACCGGGGAGCTGTTTTTT.

The chain is built from TRBV7-2 and TRBJ2-2; TRBD2 matches 7 bases. Germline assignment: CDR1 SGHTA and CDR2 FQGNSA. The CDR3 length is 17 residues. J gave up 1 base and V 3 bases, and 8 bases lay outside the gene matches. As DNA, the CDR3 is TGTGCCAGCAGCTTGGTCAGTCGCGGGAGGAACACCGGGGAGCTGTTTTTT. Translation: CASSLVSRGRNTGELFF.

The rearrangement joins TRBV18 to TRBJ1-1; 8 bases are shared with TRBD1. This CDR3 is 15 amino acids long. Germline values: CDR1 KGHSH, CDR2 LQKENI. The J segment lost 4 bases and the V segment lost 4 bases, leaving 8 bases of the junction unmatched. This CDR3 reads CASSLGQGYGTEAFF. CDR3 nucleotide sequence: TGTGCCAGCTCACTCGGACAGGGATACGGCACTGAAGCTTTCTTT.

The rearrangement uses TRBV2 and TRBJ1-1; the D is unclear. The CDR3 covers 13 residues. Germline CDR1 SNHLY, CDR2 FYNNEI. The V end lost 6 bases, the J end lost 1 base, and 9 bases lay between the germline ends. The DNA for the CDR3 is TGTGCCAGCAGGGAGGAAGGGAACACTGAAGCTTTCTTT. This encodes CASREEGNTEAFF.

The genes are TRBV21-1 and TRBJ1-2. TRBV21-1 represents a pseudogene. The CDR3 has 17 amino acids. The CDR3 is CASSKVEESTGAYGYTF. CDR3 nucleotides: TGTGCCAGCAGCAAAGTAGAAGAGTCGACGGGGGCGTATGGCTACACCTTC.

The rearrangement joins TRBV19 to TRBJ2-5, with 12 bases aligning to TRBD2. The trim removed 4 bases at V and 5 bases at J, leaving 8 bases unmatched. The CDR3 totals 16 residues. The germline V gene has CDR1 LNHDA and CDR2 SQIVND (reference sequence). CDR3 sequence (DNA): TGTGCCAGTAGTACCGAGACTAGCGGGGGTCCTGAGACCCAGTACTTC. Amino acid sequence: CASSTETSGGPETQYF.

Points on this clone: This same CDR3 is encoded by further DNA sequences in the sample. The chain employs TRBV27 and TRBJ1-5; weak D call: TRBD1 (5 bases). The germline V and J ends were trimmed by 5 bases and 1 base, with 18 bases remaining between them. The CDR3 has 17 amino acids. Germline CDR1 MNHEY, CDR2 SMNVEV (reference sequence). The CDR3 loop reads CASSLYPPGGSNQPQHF. For the CDR3, the DNA is TGTGCCAGCAGTCTATATCCCCCGGGGGGAAGCAATCAGCCCCAGCATTTT.

This chain connects TRBV7-9 to TRBJ2-7; 8 bases line up with TRBD2. With 1 base clipped from V and 7 bases from J, the junction kept 9 bases outside the gene matches. CDR1 SEHNR and CDR2 FQNEAQ come from the germline V gene (reference sequence). The CDR3 covers 15 residues. The CDR3 DNA reads as TGTGCCAGCAGCTTAGAATCGGGAGGGCCTCAAGAGCAGTACTTC. Protein: CASSLESGGPQEQYF.

The V and J genes are TRBV30 and TRBJ2-3; weak D call: TRBD1 (6 bases). Germline CDR1 and CDR2: GTSNPN and SVGIG (reference sequence). Trimming took off 5 bases at V and 0 bases at J, with 9 bases between the two ends. This CDR3 has 13 amino acids. The CDR3 loop is CAWAQGSTDTQYF. Here the CDR3 DNA reads TGTGCCTGGGCACAGGGTAGCACAGATACGCAGTATTTT.

V and J are TRBV29-1 and TRBJ2-2, with no clear D. This CDR3 spans 15 amino acids. Looked up from germline, CDR1 is SQVTM and CDR2 is ANQGSEA. Trimming shortened V by 2 bases and J by 2 bases, and 12 bases separated the two germline ends. The DNA for the CDR3 is TGCAGCGTTGAATTGACAACCATAAACACCGGGGAGCTGTTTTTT. The encoded protein is CSVELTTINTGELFF.

This sequence joins TRBV28 and TRBJ2-5, with TRBD2 identical over 8 bases. From germline, CDR1 is MDHEN and CDR2 SYDVKM. With V trimmed by 5 bases and J by 0 bases, 11 bases remained unmatched. The CDR3 spans 17 residues. The CDR3 DNA follows: TGTGCCAGCAGTAACCGTCTAGCGGGTTCGTACCAAGAGACCCAGTACTTC. Translation gives CASSNRLAGSYQETQYF.

The DNA for the CDR3 is TGTGCCAGTAGTAAGGGCCGCCAAGAGACCCAGTACTTC. Its protein product is CASSKGRQETQYF. The V gene is TRBV19, the J gene TRBJ2-5; D is ambiguous. The CDR3 has 13 amino acids. V lost 4 bases, J lost 1 base, and 7 bases lay in between. The germline V gene encodes CDR1 LNHDA and CDR2 SQIVND (reference sequence). Using reference TRBV19 and TRBJ2-5 for the parts outside the CDR3, the full variable domain is DGGITQSPKYLFRKEGQNVTLSCEQNLNHDAMYWYRQDPGQGLRLIYYSQIVNDFQKGDIAEGYSVSREKKESFPLTVTSAQKNPTAFYLCASSKGRQETQYFGPGTRLLVL.

V is TRBV7-9 and J is TRBJ1-5; D is uncertain. Germline V gene data show CDR1 as SEHNR and CDR2 as FQNEAQ (reference sequence). This CDR3 is 14 amino acids long. V lost 1 base and J 5 bases, leaving 9 bases between the germline ends. This CDR3 is CASSLVGSDQPQHF. In nucleotides, the CDR3 is TGTGCCAGCAGCTTAGTGGGCAGCGATCAGCCCCAGCATTTT. The variable domain in full, with the rest retrieved from reference TRBV7-9 and TRBJ1-5, is DTGVSQNPRHKITKRGQNVTFRCDPISEHNRLYWYRQTLGQGPEFLTYFQNEAQLEKSRLLSDRFSAERPKGSFSTLEIQRTEQGDSAMYLCASSLVGSDQPQHFGDGTRLSIL.

V is TRBV20-1 and J is TRBJ1-1; D may be TRBD1 (5 bases). Germline CDR1 reads DFQATT; CDR2 reads SNEGSKA (reference sequence). The CDR3 totals 11 residues. CDR3 nucleotide sequence: TGCAGCCGGCAGGGAGTCACTGAAGCTTTCTTT. It codes for CSRQGVTEAFF.

This chain links TRBV7-9 with TRBJ2-3; D is possibly TRBD1 or TRBD2 (5 bases each). The V and J ends lost 5 bases and 2 bases respectively, with 14 bases between them. The CDR3 has 15 amino acids. Germline V lookup: CDR1 SEHNR, CDR2 FQNEAQ (reference sequence). This CDR3 reads CASSLGRTLTDTQYF. DNA of the CDR3: TGTGCCAGCAGCCTGGGACGGACACTCACAGATACGCAGTATTTT.

This chain joins TRBV7-3 and TRBJ2-2; TRBD2 might be the D (5 bases). V gave up 5 bases and J gave up 4 bases, with 14 bases separating them. Germline V gene lookup returns CDR1 SGHTA and CDR2 FQGTGA. This CDR3 is built from 15 residues. CDR3 coding DNA: TGTGCCAGCAGCGCACCGGGATTGAGCACCGGGGAGCTGTTTTTT. This encodes CASSAPGLSTGELFF.

V is TRBV2 and J is TRBJ2-1, with D perhaps matching TRBD2 (6 bases). Trimming stripped 4 bases from V and 4 bases from J, with 11 bases between. Germline CDR1 reads SNHLY; CDR2 reads FYNNEI. CDR3 length equals 14 residues. CDR3 in DNA: TGTGCCAGCAGTGTGGAGGGTACATACAATGAGCAGTTCTTC. Translation gives CASSVEGTYNEQFF.

This clone was detected once. This chain joins TRBV4-3 and TRBJ1-1; a weak D match, TRBD1 (5 bases). The CDR3 sequence is 14 residues long. Deletions cut 1 base from V and 1 base from J, with 7 bases between. In germline, CDR1 is LGHNA, CDR2 YSLEER. The CDR3 sequence is CASSQVRGNTEAFF. The CDR3 coding sequence is TGCGCCAGCAGCCAAGTTAGGGGGAACACTGAAGCTTTCTTT.

The rearrangement links TRBV7-2 to TRBJ2-3; TRBD2 is a possible D gene (6 bases). Trimming took off 1 base at V and 4 bases at J, with 9 bases between the two ends. This CDR3 comprises 14 residues. Germline CDR1 and CDR2: SGHTA and FQGNSA. CDR3: CASSLDSGADTQYF. The DNA of the CDR3 is TGTGCCAGCAGCTTAGATTCGGGGGCAGATACGCAGTATTTT.